The text below deals with one T cell receptor (beta chain). What it binds is not known. Trimming removed 3 bases at V and 1 base at J, with 9 bases between. Germline assignment: CDR1 SGHTA and CDR2 FQGNSA. The CDR3 is 14 residues long. The data were taken from a study of graft-versus-host responses after intestinal transplantation. Produced via immunoSEQ multiplex PCR; TCRdb's table is partial and in-frame only. The sample shows nearly 90,000 clones, under 85% of them seen only once. This sample comprised unstimulated CD8+ T cells sorted from spleen or lymph node cells, obtained before intestinal transplant. This sequence originates from a human donor who received an intestinal transplant. The V call is TRBV7-2, the J call TRBJ1-1; no clear D. The CDR3 spells CASSFFVPNTEAFF. The CDR3 coding sequence is TGTGCCAGCAGCTTCTTCGTTCCGAACACTGAAGCTTTCTTT. Complete variable domain (other parts from reference TRBV7-2 and TRBJ1-1): GAGVSQSPSNKVTEKGKDVELRCDPISGHTALYWYRQSLGQGLEFLIYFQGNSAPDKSGLPSDRFSAERTGGSVSTLTIQRTQQEDSAVYLCASSFFVPNTEAFFGQGTRLTVV.